These 21 T cell receptor beta chains came from one sample sequenced in a study of T cell clonotyping in hematopoietic cell transplantation. Clones were sequenced by immunoSEQ multiplex PCR, and TCRdb holds only the in-frame ones, with some missing. Among 26,000 or so clones, more than 90% were seen once, and the ten largest hold roughly 1.4%. The specimen was peripheral blood mononuclear cells. These receptor sequences come from a man over 45 in good health. Some clones in this sample may be carry-over from other donors' samples.

J is TRBJ2-3 and V is TRBV5-1; D assignment may be TRBD1 or TRBD2 (6 bases each). CDR1 and CDR2 (germline): SGHRS, YFSETQ. The CDR3 runs to 16 residues. V gave up 0 bases and J gave up 0 bases, with 11 bases separating them. CDR3 in DNA: TGCGCCAGCAGCTTGGAGGGGGGCCTAAGCACAGATACGCAGTATTTT. It is translated as CASSLEGGLSTDTQYF. Looking up the rest from reference TRBV5-1 and TRBJ2-3 gives the full variable domain: KAGVTQTPRYLIKTRGQQVTLSCSPISGHRSVSWYQQTPGQGLQFLFEYFSETQRNKGNFPGRFSGRQFSNSRSEMNVSTLELGDSALYLCASSLEGGLSTDTQYFGPGTRLTVL.

The chain carries TRBV19 and TRBJ2-7; D possibly corresponds to TRBD1 (6 bases). This CDR3 is 15 amino acids long. From germline, CDR1 is LNHDA and CDR2 SQIVND (reference sequence). With 6 bases removed from V and 0 bases from J, the gap between germline ends came to 15 bases. CDR3 protein: CASSPDRSSSYEQYF. The CDR3 region has the DNA TGTGCCAGTAGCCCGGACAGAAGTAGCTCCTACGAGCAGTACTTC.

V is TRBV5-1 and J is TRBJ2-7, with a weak D call TRBD1 (5 bases). The germline CDR1 and CDR2 sequences are SGHRS and YFSETQ. The CDR3 sequence is 12 residues long. V shed 0 bases and J shed 5 bases, with 6 bases lying between them. The CDR3 is CASSLVTDEQYF. CDR3 coding DNA: TGCGCCAGCAGCTTGGTGACAGACGAGCAGTACTTC.

The CDR3 region has the DNA TGTGCCAGCAGTGAGCAGGGTACTGGAAACACCATATATTTT. Residues: CASSEQGTGNTIYF. The V call is TRBV2, the J call TRBJ1-3; tentative D call: TRBD1 (5 bases). Trimming pared 3 bases from V and 2 bases from J, leaving 8 bases between. Germline CDR1 is SNHLY and CDR2 is FYNNEI. The CDR3 is 14 amino acids.

About this clone itself: The same CDR3 also results from other DNA sequences found in this sample. DNA of the CDR3: TGTGCCAGCAGCTTACAGGGATCTAGTGGAAACACCATATATTTT. Protein sequence: CASSLQGSSGNTIYF. The chain carries TRBV7-2 and TRBJ1-3; possibly TRBD1 for D (5 bases). Germline V gene lookup returns CDR1 SGHTA and CDR2 FQGNSA. The CDR3 loop spans 15 amino acids. The V end lost 2 bases, the J end lost 3 bases, and 11 bases lay between the germline ends.

The chain uses TRBV18 and TRBJ1-5; tentative D call: TRBD1 (5 bases). Trimming cost V 3 bases and J 2 bases, with 11 bases left between them. Germline values: CDR1 KGHSH, CDR2 LQKENI. CDR3 length: 15 residues. CDR3 nucleotides: TGTGCCAGCTCACCTATTGGGACGGGCAATCAGCCCCAGCATTTT. It translates to CASSPIGTGNQPQHF.

This chain links TRBV5-4 with TRBJ1-2; no definite D call. Trimming stripped 4 bases from V and 3 bases from J, with 7 bases between. Germline V gene data show CDR1 as SGHNT and CDR2 as YYREEE (reference sequence). The CDR3 is made up of 12 amino acids. CDR3 loop: CASSLDYYGYTF. The CDR3 nucleotides are TGTGCCAGCAGCCTAGACTACTATGGCTACACCTTC.

The rearrangement uses TRBV7-9 and TRBJ1-2; 7 positions match TRBD1. This CDR3 has 17 residues. V gave up 7 bases and J gave up 4 bases; unmatched junction bases: 18. From germline, CDR1 is SEHNR and CDR2 FQNEAQ (reference sequence). CDR3 sequence (DNA): TGTGCCAGCACCCCCTTAGCACCAGGACAGGACTTCTATGGCTACACCTTC. It specifies CASTPLAPGQDFYGYTF.

The CDR3 loop reads CASSVGQGRETQYF. The CDR3, as DNA: TGTGCCAGTAGTGTGGGACAGGGGAGGGAGACCCAGTACTTC. The J gene is TRBJ2-5, the V gene TRBV19; 10 bases align to TRBD1. The CDR3 length is 14 residues. Germline V gene sequence: CDR1 LNHDA, CDR2 SQIVND (reference sequence). Losses at the gene ends were 5 bases for V and 5 bases for J; bases not matched to a gene: 5.

This clone was observed once. The rearrangement uses TRBV7-2 and TRBJ1-2; 9 bases match TRBD1. CDR3 length: 15 residues. The germline V gene has CDR1 SGHTA and CDR2 FQGNSA. The J segment lost 8 bases and the V segment lost 1 base, leaving 8 bases of the junction unmatched. The CDR3 bases are TGTGCCAGCAGCTTAGGGGACAGGGACTATGAAGGCTACACCTTC. It specifies CASSLGDRDYEGYTF.

The chain uses TRBV2 and TRBJ1-5; D uncertain. Germline V gives CDR1 SNHLY, CDR2 FYNNEI. This CDR3 comprises 15 residues. Deletions cut 2 bases from V and 2 bases from J, with 10 bases between. CDR3 region: CASSEFMAGNQPQHF. The CDR3 DNA is TGTGCCAGCAGTGAATTTATGGCAGGCAATCAGCCCCAGCATTTT.

The V call is TRBV30, the J call TRBJ1-6; D may be TRBD1 (5 bases). The CDR3 contains 14 residues. The V and J ends lost 0 bases and 5 bases respectively, with 8 bases between them. In germline, CDR1 is GTSNPN, CDR2 SVGIG (reference sequence). CDR3 sequence: CAWSVTGDNSPLHF. The CDR3 nucleotides are TGTGCCTGGAGTGTTACAGGCGATAATTCACCCCTCCACTTT.

This chain joins TRBV9 and TRBJ2-2, with D perhaps TRBD2 (6 bases). The V end was cut by 0 bases, the J end by 4 bases, with 13 bases between. This CDR3 spans 16 amino acids. Germline CDR1 is SGDLS and CDR2 is YYNGEE. CDR3 sequence reads: CASSVGRGLVTGELFF. DNA for the CDR3: TGTGCCAGCAGCGTAGGCCGGGGGTTGGTCACCGGGGAGCTGTTTTTT.

The CDR3 loop reads CASSSGESSGANVLTF. Here the CDR3 DNA reads TGTGCCAGCAGTTCAGGGGAGAGCTCTGGGGCCAACGTCCTGACTTTC. The chain employs TRBV28 and TRBJ2-6; D might be TRBD1 (6 bases). Between the trimmed V and J ends, which lost 4 bases and 0 bases, there was a span of 10 bases. Germline V gives CDR1 MDHEN, CDR2 SYDVKM. CDR3 length: 16 amino acids.

V usage is TRBV6-5 and J usage is TRBJ1-4, with 7 bases matching TRBD1. The CDR3 has 15 amino acids. Per germline, CDR1 MNHEY and CDR2 SVGAGI. The trim removed 2 bases at V and 8 bases at J, leaving 8 bases unmatched. CDR3 DNA sequence: TGTGCCAGCAGTTACGGGTCAGGGGGGTCGGAAAAACTGTTTTTT. Its translation: CASSYGSGGSEKLFF.

This chain links TRBV7-2 with TRBJ1-2; 8 nucleotides align to TRBD1. The CDR3 extends over 14 amino acids. The V gene end was trimmed by 2 bases and the J gene end by 7 bases; junction bases not matched to a gene: 6. Germline CDR1 is SGHTA and CDR2 is FQGNSA. CDR3 nucleotide sequence: TGTGCCAGCAGCTTACGACAGGGGTCAGGTGGCTACACCTTC. Encoded protein: CASSLRQGSGGYTF.

The CDR3 region is CAISGADRVEETQYF. The CDR3 region has the DNA TGTGCCATCAGTGGTGCGGACAGGGTAGAAGAGACCCAGTACTTC. The chain has TRBV10-3 and TRBJ2-5; TRBD1 matches 8 bases. Germline V lookup: CDR1 ENHRY, CDR2 SYGVKD. The CDR3 contains 15 residues. V lost 4 bases to trimming and J lost 3 bases; unmatched junction nucleotides: 7.

This chain connects TRBV5-8 to TRBJ2-5, with 9 bases matching TRBD1. CDR1 and CDR2 (germline): SGHTS, YDEGEE. The CDR3 has 17 amino acids. With V trimmed by 4 bases and J by 1 base, 11 bases remained unmatched. The CDR3 protein is CASSQSGTGRRQETQYF. The CDR3 DNA is TGTGCCAGCAGCCAATCCGGGACAGGGAGACGCCAAGAGACCCAGTACTTC.

The chain has TRBV30 and TRBJ2-1, with D uncertain. V was clipped by 3 bases and J by 5 bases, with 8 bases between them. This CDR3 comprises 12 residues. Germline CDR1 is GTSNPN and CDR2 is SVGIG (reference sequence). CDR3 nucleotide sequence: TGTGCCTGGAGAATCGGGCACAATGAGCAGTTCTTC. This gives the protein CAWRIGHNEQFF.

This chain connects TRBV29-1 to TRBJ2-3; D unresolved. Germline values: CDR1 SQVTM, CDR2 ANQGSEA. This CDR3 is 12 amino acids long. V was pared by 4 bases and J by 1 base, with 6 bases between. The CDR3 is CSVGQGTDTQYF. The CDR3 nucleotides read TGCAGCGTTGGGCAGGGCACAGATACGCAGTATTTT.

The chain links TRBV4-3 to TRBJ1-6, with D possibly TRBD1 on 5 matching bases. The germline V gene has CDR1 LGHNA and CDR2 YSLEER. V gave up 0 bases and J gave up 8 bases, with 5 bases separating them. The CDR3 is 13 residues long. For the CDR3, the DNA is TGCGCCAGCAGCCAAGAGGGGGATTCACCCCTCCACTTT. Its translation is CASSQEGDSPLHF.